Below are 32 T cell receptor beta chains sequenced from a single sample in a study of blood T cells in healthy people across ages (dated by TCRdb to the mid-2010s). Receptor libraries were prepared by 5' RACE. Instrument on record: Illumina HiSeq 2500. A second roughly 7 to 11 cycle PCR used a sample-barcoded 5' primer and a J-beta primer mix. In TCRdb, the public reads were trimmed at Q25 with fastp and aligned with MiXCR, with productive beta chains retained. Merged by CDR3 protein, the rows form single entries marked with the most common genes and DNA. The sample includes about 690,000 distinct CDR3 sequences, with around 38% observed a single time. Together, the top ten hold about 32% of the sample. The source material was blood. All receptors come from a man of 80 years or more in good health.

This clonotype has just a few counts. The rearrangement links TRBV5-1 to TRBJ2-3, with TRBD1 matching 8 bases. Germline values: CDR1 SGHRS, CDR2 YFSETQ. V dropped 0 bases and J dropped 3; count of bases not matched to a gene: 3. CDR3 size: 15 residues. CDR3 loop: CASSLGQGWTDTQYF. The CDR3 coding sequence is TGCGCCAGCAGCTTGGGACAGGGGTGGACAGATACGCAGTATTTT.

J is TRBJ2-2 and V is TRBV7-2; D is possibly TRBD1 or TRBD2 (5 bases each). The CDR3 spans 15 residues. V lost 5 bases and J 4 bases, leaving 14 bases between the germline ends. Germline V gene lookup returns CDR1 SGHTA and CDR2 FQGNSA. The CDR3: CASSLGQGVTGELFF. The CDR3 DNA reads TGTGCCAGCAGCCTGGGGCAGGGAGTCACCGGGGAGCTGTTTTTT. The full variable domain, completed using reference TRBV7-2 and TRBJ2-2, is GAGVSQSPSNKVTEKGKDVELRCDPISGHTALYWYRQSLGQGLEFLIYFQGNSAPDKSGLPSDRFSAERTGGSVSTLTIQRTQQEDSAVYLCASSLGQGVTGELFFGEGSRLTVL.

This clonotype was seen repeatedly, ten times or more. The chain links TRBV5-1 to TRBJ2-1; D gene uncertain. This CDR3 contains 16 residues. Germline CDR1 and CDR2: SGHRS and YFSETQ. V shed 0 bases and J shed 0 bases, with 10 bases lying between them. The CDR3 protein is CASSLASATSYNEQFF. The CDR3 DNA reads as TGCGCCAGCAGCTTGGCTTCAGCAACCTCCTACAATGAGCAGTTCTTC.

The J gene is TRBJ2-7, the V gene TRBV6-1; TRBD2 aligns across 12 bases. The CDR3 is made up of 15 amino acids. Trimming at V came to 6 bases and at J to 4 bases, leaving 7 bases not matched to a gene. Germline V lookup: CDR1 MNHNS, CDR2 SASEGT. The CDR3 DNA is TGTGCCAGCAGCCCTAGCGGGAGGGCCCAGTACGAGCAGTACTTC. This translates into CASSPSGRAQYEQYF.

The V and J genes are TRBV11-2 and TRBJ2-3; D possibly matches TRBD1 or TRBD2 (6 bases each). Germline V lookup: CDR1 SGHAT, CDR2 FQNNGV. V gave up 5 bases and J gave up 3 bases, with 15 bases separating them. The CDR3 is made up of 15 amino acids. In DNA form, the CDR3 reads TGTGCCAGCAGCCCCATAGGGGGGTTTACAGATACGCAGTATTTT. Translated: CASSPIGGFTDTQYF.

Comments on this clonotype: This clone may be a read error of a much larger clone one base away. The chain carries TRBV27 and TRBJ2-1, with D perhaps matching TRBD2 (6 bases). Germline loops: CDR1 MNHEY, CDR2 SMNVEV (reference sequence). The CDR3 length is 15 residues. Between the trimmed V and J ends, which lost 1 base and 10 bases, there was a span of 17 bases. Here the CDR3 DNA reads TGTGCCAGCAGTTTATTTGGCGGGACCACCTACGAGCAGTTCTTC. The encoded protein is CASSLFGGTTYEQFF.

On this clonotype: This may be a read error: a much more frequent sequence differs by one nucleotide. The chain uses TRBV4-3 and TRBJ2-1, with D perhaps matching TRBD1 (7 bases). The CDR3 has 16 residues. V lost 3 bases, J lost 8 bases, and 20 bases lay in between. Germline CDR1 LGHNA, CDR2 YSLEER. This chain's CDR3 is CASSQSPQGGLDEQFF. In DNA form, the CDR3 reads TGCGCCAGCAGCCAGTCCCCTCAGGGGGGTCTCGATGAGCAGTTCTTC.

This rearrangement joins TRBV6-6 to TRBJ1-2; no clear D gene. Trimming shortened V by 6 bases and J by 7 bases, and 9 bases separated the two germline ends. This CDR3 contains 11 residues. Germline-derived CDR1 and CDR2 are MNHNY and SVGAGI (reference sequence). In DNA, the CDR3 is TGTGCCAGCAGCATTGAGGGTGGCTACACCTTC. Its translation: CASSIEGGYTF.

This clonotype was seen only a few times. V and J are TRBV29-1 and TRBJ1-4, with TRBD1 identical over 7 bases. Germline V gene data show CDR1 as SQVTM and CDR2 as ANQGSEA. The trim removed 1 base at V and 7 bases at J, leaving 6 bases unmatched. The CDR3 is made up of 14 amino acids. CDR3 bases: TGCAGCGTTGAAGGTCGGGACAGCGTTGAAAAACTGTTTTTT. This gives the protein CSVEGRDSVEKLFF.

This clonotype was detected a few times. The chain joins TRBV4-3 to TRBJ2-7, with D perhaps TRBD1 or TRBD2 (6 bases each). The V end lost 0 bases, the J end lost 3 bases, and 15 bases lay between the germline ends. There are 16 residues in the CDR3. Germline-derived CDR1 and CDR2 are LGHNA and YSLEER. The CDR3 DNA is TGCGCCAGCAGCCAAGATCTAGGGGGGAGCCACTACGAGCAGTACTTC. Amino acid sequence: CASSQDLGGSHYEQYF.

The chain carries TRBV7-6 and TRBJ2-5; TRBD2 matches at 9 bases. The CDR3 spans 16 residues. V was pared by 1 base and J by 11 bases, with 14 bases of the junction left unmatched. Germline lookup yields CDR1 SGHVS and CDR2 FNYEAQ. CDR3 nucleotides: TGTGCCAGCAGCTTAGTAGTTAGCGGGAGCCTAAATGAGCAGTACTTC. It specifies CASSLVVSGSLNEQYF.

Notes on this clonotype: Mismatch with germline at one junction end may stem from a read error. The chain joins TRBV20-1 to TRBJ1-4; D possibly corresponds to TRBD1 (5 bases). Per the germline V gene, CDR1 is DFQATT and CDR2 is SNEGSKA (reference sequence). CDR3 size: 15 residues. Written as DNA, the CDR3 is TGCAGTGCTAGAGCGGGGCAGCCAACTAATGAAAAACCGTTTTTT. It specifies CSARAGQPTNEKPFF.

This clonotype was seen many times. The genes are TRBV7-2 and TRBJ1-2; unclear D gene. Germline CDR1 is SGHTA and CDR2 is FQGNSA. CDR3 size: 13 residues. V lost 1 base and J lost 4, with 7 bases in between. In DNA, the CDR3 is TGTGCCAGCAGCTTAGAGGGCGGCTATGGCTACACCTTC. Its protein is CASSLEGGYGYTF. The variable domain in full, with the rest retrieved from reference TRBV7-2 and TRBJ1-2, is GAGVSQSPSNKVTEKGKDVELRCDPISGHTALYWYRQSLGQGLEFLIYFQGNSAPDKSGLPSDRFSAERTGGSVSTLTIQRTQQEDSAVYLCASSLEGGYGYTFGSGTRLTVV.

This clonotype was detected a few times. CDR3 DNA: TGCAGTGCTAAACGAGGGGAGCAGCCCCAGCATTTT. It encodes CSAKRGEQPQHF. This chain uses TRBV20-1 with TRBJ1-5, with D possibly TRBD1 on 5 matching bases. Per germline, CDR1 DFQATT and CDR2 SNEGSKA (reference sequence). V was pared by 4 bases and J by 7 bases, with 11 bases between. This CDR3 has 12 amino acids.

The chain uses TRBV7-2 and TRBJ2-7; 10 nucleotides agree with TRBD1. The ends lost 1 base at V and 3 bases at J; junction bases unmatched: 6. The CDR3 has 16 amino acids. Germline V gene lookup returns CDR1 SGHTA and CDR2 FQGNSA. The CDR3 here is CASSLVATGGNYEQYF. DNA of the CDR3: TGTGCCAGCAGCTTAGTCGCGACAGGGGGCAACTACGAGCAGTACTTC.

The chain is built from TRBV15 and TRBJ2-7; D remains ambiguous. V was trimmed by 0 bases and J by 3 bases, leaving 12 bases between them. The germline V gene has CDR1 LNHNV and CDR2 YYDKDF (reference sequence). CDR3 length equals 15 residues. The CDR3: CATSRDLRPSYEQYF. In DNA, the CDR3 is TGTGCCACCAGCAGAGATCTTCGACCAAGCTACGAGCAGTACTTC.

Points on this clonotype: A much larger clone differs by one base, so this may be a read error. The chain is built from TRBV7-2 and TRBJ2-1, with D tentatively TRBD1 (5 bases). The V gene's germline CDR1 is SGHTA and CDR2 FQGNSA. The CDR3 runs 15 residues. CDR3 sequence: CVSSSPEDNYNEQFF. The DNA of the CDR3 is TGTGTCAGCAGCTCGCCAGAGGACAACTACAATGAGCAGTTCTTC.

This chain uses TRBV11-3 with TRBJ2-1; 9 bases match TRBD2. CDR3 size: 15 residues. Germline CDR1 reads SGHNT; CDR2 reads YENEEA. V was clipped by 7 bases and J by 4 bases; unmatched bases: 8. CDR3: CASNPRAGGYNEQFF. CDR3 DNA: TGTGCCAGCAACCCTCGGGCGGGGGGGTACAATGAGCAGTTCTTC.

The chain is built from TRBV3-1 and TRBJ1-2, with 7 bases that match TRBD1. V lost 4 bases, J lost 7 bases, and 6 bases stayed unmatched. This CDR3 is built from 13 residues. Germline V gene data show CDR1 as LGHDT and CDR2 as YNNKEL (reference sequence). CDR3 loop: CASSRVDRAGYTF. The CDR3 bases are TGTGCCAGCAGCCGCGTAGACAGGGCTGGCTACACCTTC.

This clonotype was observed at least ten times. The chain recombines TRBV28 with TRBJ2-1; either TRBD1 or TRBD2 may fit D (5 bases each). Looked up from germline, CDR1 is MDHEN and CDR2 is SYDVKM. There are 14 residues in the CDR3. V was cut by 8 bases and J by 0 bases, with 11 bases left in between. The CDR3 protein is CASRGDRSYNEQFF. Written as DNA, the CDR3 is TGTGCCAGCCGTGGGGACCGCTCCTACAATGAGCAGTTCTTC.

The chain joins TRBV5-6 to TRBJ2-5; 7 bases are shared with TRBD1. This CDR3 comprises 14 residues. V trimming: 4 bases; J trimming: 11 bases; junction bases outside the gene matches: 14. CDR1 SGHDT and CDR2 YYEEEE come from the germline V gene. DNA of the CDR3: TGTGCCAGCAGCCTATTGGGGACAGTCTACAAGCAGTACTTC. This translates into CASSLLGTVYKQYF.

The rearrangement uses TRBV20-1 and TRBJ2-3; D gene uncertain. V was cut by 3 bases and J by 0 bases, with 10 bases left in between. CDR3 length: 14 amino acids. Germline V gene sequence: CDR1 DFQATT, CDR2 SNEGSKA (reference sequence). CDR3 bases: TGCAGTGCTAGGGACGGAGAAAGCACAGATACGCAGTATTTT. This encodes CSARDGESTDTQYF.

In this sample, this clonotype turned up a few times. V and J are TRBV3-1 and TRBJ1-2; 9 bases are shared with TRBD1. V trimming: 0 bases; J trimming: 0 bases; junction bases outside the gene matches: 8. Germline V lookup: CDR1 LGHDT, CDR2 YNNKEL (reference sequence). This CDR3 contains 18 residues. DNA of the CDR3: TGTGCCAGCAGCCAAGATATTGGACAGGGGCTATCTAACTATGGCTACACCTTC. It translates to CASSQDIGQGLSNYGYTF.

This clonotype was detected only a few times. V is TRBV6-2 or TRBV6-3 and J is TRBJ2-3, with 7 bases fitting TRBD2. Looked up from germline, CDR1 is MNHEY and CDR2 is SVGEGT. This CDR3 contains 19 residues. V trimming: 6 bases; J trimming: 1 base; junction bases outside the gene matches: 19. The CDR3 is CASSRLVGGSGAGTDTQYF. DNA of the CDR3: TGTGCCAGCAGCCGACTGGTGGGCGGGAGTGGAGCCGGCACAGATACGCAGTATTTT.

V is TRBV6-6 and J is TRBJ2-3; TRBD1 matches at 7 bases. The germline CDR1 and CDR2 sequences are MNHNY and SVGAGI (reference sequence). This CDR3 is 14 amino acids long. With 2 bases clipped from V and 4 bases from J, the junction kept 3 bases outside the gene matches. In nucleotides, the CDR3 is TGTGCCAGCAGTTACCAAGGGGGCCCAGATACGCAGTATTTT. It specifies CASSYQGGPDTQYF.

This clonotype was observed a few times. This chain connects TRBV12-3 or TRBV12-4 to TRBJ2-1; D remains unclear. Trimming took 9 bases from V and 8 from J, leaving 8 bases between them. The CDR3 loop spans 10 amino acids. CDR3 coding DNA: TGTGCCAGTGGATGGGATGAGCAGTTCTTC. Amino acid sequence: CASGWDEQFF.

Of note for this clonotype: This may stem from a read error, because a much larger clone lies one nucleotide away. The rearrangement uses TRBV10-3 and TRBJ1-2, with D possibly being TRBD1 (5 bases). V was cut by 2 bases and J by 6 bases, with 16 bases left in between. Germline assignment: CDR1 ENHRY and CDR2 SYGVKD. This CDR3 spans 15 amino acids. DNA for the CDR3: TGTGCCATCAGTGAGAGAGGGGATTCGGGCGATGGCTACACCTTC. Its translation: CAISERGDSGDGYTF.

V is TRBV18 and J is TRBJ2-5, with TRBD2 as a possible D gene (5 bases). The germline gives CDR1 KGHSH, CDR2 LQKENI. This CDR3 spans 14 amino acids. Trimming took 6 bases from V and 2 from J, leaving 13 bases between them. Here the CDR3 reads CASSPMGRQETQYF. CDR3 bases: TGTGCCAGCTCCCCGATGGGGAGACAAGAGACCCAGTACTTC.

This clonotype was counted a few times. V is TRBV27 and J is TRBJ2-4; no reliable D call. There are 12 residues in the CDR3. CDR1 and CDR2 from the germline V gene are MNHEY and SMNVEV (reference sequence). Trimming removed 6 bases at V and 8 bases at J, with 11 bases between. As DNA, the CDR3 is TGTGCCAGCAGCCCTTGGATGGACATTCAGTACTTC. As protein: CASSPWMDIQYF.

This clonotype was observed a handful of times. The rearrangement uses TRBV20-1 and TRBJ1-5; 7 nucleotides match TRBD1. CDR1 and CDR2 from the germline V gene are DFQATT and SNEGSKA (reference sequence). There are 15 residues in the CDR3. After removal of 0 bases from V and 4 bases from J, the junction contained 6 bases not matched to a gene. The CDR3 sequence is CSARENRGRNQPQHF. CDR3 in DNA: TGCAGTGCTAGAGAGAACAGGGGTCGTAATCAGCCCCAGCATTTT.

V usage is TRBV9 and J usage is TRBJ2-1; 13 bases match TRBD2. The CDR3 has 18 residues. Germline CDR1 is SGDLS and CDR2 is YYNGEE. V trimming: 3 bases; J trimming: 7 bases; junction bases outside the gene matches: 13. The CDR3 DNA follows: TGTGCCAGCAGCGCCCTCACTAGCGGGGGGGCGAGTGGGAATGAGCAGTTCTTC. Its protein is CASSALTSGGASGNEQFF.

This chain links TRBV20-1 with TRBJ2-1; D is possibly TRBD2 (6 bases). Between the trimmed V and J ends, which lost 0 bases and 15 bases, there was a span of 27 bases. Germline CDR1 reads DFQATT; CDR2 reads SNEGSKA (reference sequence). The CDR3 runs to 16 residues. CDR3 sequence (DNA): TGCAGTGCTAGAGATTTGGGCGGGAATCCGAGTCGCCCTCGGTTCTTC. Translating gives CSARDLGGNPSRPRFF.